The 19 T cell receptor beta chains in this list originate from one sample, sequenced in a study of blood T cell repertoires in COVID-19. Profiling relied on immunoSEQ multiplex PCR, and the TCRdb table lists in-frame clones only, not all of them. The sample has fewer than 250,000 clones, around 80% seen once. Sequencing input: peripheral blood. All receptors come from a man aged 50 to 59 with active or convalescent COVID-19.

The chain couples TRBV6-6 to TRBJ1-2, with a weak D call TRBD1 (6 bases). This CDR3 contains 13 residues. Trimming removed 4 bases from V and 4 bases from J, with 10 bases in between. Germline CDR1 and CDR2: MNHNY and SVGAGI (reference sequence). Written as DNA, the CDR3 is TGTGCCAGCAGTTCAACAGGGACCTATGGCTACACCTTC. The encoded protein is CASSSTGTYGYTF.

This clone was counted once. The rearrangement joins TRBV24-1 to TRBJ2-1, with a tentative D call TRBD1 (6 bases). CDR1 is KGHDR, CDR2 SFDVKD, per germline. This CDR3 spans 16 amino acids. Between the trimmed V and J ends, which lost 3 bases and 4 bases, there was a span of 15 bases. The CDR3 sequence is CATSDEDSAIYNEQFF. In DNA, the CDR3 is TGTGCCACCAGTGATGAGGACAGCGCTATTTACAATGAGCAGTTCTTC.

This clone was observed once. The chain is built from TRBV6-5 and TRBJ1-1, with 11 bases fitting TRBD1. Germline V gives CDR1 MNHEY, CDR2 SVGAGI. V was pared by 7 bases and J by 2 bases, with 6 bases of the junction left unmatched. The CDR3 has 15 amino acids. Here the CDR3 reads CASTRTGGPNTEAFF. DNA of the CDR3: TGTGCCAGCACCCGGACAGGGGGCCCAAACACTGAAGCTTTCTTT.

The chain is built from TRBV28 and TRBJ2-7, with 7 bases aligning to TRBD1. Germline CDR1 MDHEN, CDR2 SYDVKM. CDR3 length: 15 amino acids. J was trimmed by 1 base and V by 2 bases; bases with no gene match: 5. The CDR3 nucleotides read TGTGCCAGCAGTTTACGAGACAGGGTATCCTACGAGCAGTACTTC. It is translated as CASSLRDRVSYEQYF. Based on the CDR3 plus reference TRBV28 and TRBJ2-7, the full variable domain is DVKVTQSSRYLVKRTGEKVFLECVQDMDHENMFWYRQDPGLGLRLIYFSYDVKMKEKGDIPEGYSVSREKKERFSLILESASTNQTSMYLCASSLRDRVSYEQYFGPGTRLTVT.

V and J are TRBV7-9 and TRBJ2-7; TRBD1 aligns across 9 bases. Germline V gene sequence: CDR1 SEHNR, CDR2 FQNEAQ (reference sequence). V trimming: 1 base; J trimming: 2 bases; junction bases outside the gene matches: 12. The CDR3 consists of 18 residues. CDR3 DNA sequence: TGTGCCAGCAGCTTAGAGTCGCGGACAGGGGAAAGAACCTACGAGCAGTACTTC. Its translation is CASSLESRTGERTYEQYF.

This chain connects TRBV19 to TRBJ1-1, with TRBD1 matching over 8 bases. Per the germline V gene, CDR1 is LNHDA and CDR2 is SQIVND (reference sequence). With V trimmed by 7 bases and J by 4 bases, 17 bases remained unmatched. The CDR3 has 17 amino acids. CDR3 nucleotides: TGTGCCAGTACCATGGTGGATTTGACAGGGGAGAGCACTGAAGCTTTCTTT. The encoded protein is CASTMVDLTGESTEAFF.

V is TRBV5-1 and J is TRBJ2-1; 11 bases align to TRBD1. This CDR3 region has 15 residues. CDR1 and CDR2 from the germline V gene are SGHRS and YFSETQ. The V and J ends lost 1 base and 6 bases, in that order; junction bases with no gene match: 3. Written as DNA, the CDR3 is TGCGCCAGCAGCTTGTGGGGACAGGGGGGCAATGAGCAGTTCTTC. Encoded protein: CASSLWGQGGNEQFF.

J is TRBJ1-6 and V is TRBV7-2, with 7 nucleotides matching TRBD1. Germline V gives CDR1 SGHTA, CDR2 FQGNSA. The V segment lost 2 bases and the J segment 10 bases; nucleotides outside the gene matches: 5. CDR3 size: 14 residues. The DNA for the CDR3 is TGTGCCAGCAGCTTAAACAGGGGACGCTCACCCCTCCACTTT. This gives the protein CASSLNRGRSPLHF.

The CDR3 loop reads CASSLVRGSDTGELFF. In DNA, the CDR3 is TGTGCCAGCAGCTTGGTTCGCGGGAGCGACACCGGGGAGCTGTTTTTT. The rearrangement links TRBV5-5 to TRBJ2-2; TRBD2 matches 7 bases. The CDR3 is 16 amino acids. Germline trimming cut 0 bases from V and 3 bases from J; bases unmatched to any gene: 5. Germline V gene sequence: CDR1 SGHKS, CDR2 YYEKEE (reference sequence). The full variable domain, rest sourced from reference TRBV5-5 and TRBJ2-2, is DAGVTQSPTHLIKTRGQQVTLRCSPISGHKSVSWYQQVLGQGPQFIFQYYEKEERGRGNFPDRFSARQFPNYSSELNVNALLLGDSALYLCASSLVRGSDTGELFFGEGSRLTVL.

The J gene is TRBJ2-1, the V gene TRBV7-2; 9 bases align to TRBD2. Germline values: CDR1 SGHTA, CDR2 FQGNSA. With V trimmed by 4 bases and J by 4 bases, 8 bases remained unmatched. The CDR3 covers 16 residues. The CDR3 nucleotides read TGTGCCAGCAGCTCCCTGGGTAGCGGGGGATACAATGAGCAGTTCTTC. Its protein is CASSSLGSGGYNEQFF.

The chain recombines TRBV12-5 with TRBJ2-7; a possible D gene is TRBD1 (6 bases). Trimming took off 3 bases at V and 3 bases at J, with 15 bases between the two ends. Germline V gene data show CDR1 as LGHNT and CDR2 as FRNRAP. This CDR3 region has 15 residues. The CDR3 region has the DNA TGTGCTAGTGGTTTAGAACAGGGCTACTACTACGAGCAGTACTTC. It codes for CASGLEQGYYYEQYF. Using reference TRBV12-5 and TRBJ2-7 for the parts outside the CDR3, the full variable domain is DARVTQTPRHKVTEMGQEVTMRCQPILGHNTVFWYRQTMMQGLELLAYFRNRAPLDDSGMPKDRFSAEMPDATLATLKIQPSEPRDSAVYFCASGLEQGYYYEQYFGPGTRLTVT.

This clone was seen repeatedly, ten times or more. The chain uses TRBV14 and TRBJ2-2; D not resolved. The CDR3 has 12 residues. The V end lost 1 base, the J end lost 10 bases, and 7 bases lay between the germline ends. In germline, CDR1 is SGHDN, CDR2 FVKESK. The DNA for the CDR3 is TGTGCCAGCAGCCAAGCATCATTGGAGCTGTTTTTT. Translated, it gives CASSQASLELFF.

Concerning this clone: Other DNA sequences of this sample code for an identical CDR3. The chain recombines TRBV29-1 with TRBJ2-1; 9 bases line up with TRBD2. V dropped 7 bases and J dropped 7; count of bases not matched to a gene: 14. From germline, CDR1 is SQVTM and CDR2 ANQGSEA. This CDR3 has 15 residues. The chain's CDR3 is CSGGGVGAGGNEQFF. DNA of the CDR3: TGCAGCGGCGGGGGGGTAGGGGCCGGGGGAAATGAGCAGTTCTTC.

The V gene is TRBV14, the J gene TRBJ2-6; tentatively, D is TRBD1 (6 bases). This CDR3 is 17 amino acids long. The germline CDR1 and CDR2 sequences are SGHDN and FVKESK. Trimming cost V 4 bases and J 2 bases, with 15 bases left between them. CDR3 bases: TGTGCCAGCAGCCGACGAGGGGGTCCGGCTGGGGCCAACGTCCTGACTTTC. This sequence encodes CASSRRGGPAGANVLTF.

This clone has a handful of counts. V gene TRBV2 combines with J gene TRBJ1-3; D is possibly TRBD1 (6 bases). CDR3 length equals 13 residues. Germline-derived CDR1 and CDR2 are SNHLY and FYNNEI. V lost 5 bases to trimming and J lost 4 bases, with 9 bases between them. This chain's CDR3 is CASSTGLGNTIYF. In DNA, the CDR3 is TGTGCCAGCAGTACAGGGCTCGGAAACACCATATATTTT.

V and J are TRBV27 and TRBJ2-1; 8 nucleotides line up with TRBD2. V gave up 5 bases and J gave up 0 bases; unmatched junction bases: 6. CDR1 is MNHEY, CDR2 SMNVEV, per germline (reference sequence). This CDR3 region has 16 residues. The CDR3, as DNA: TGTGCCAGCAGTAGACTAGCGTCTCTCTCCTACAATGAGCAGTTCTTC. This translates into CASSRLASLSYNEQFF.

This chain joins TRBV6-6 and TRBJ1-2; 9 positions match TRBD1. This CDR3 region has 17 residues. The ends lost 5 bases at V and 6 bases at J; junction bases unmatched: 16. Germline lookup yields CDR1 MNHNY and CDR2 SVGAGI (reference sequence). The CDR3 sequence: CASSPHPLGQGPHGYTF. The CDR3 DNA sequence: TGTGCCAGCAGTCCCCATCCTTTAGGACAGGGGCCGCATGGCTACACCTTC.

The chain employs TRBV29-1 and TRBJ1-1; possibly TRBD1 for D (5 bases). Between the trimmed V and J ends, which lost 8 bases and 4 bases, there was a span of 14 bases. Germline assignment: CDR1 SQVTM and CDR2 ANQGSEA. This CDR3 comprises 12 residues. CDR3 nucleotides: TGCAGCACCAGCGGGGGGACCACTGAAGCTTTCTTT. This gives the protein CSTSGGTTEAFF.

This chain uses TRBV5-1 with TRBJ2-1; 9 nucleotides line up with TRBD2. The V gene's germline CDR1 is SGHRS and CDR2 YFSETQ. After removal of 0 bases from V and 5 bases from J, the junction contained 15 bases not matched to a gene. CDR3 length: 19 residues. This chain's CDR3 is CASSLVRGVAGVVNNEQFF. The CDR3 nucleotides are TGCGCCAGCAGCTTGGTGCGCGGGGTAGCGGGAGTAGTCAACAATGAGCAGTTCTTC.